The 5 T cell receptor beta chains below all came from one sample that was sequenced in a study of cytomegalovirus exposure and HLA in healthy donors. The primer mix had 60 Vbeta and 13 Jbeta primers. The table came from immunoSEQ multiplex PCR; TCRdb's copy has only in-frame clones and leaves some out. The table has roughly 90,000 clones, about 80% seen once. The material sequenced was PBMCs. Receptors originate from a man under 40 in good health and CMV-seronegative.

The chain recombines TRBV5-6 with TRBJ1-3; TRBD1 aligns across 8 bases. This CDR3 contains 16 residues. The ends lost 4 bases at V and 0 bases at J; junction bases unmatched: 6. Germline V gene sequence: CDR1 SGHDT, CDR2 YYEEEE. CDR3: CASSPGTGFSGNTIYF. The CDR3 nucleotides read TGTGCCAGCAGCCCCGGGACAGGTTTCTCTGGAAACACCATATATTTT.

With respect to this clone: Different DNA sequences within this sample yield the same CDR3. This sequence joins TRBV5-1 and TRBJ2-3; possibly TRBD2 for D (5 bases). The length of the CDR3 is 14 residues. The germline V gene encodes CDR1 SGHRS and CDR2 YFSETQ. V was clipped by 6 bases and J by 6 bases, with 17 bases between them. The CDR3 sequence is CASTAGLLRDTQYF. The CDR3 bases are TGCGCCAGCACCGCGGGCCTTCTAAGGGATACGCAGTATTTT.

The chain joins TRBV27 to TRBJ1-1, with 9 bases that match TRBD1. The ends lost 1 base at V and 2 bases at J; junction bases unmatched: 14. The CDR3 contains 19 residues. Germline-derived CDR1 and CDR2 are MNHEY and SMNVEV (reference sequence). The DNA for the CDR3 is TGTGCCAGCAGTTTATTCTCCACAACAGGGGGCTTTGTAAACACTGAAGCTTTCTTT. Its translation: CASSLFSTTGGFVNTEAFF.

The V gene is TRBV25-1, the J gene TRBJ2-1, with 8 bases lining up with TRBD1. With V trimmed by 6 bases and J by 5 bases, 6 bases remained unmatched. Per germline, CDR1 MGHDK and CDR2 SYGVNS. CDR3 size: 14 residues. CDR3 residues: CASSGQGLNNEQFF. The CDR3 bases are TGTGCCAGCAGCGGACAGGGCCTTAACAATGAGCAGTTCTTC.

The chain has TRBV27 and TRBJ1-1, with TRBD1 identical over 10 bases. CDR3 length equals 14 residues. Germline CDR1 reads MNHEY; CDR2 reads SMNVEV (reference sequence). With 5 bases clipped from V and 5 bases from J, the junction kept 5 bases outside the gene matches. The CDR3 loop reads CASSRQGAGTEAFF. DNA of the CDR3: TGTGCCAGCAGTCGACAGGGGGCAGGGACTGAAGCTTTCTTT.